This T cell receptor (beta chain) was captured in a study of shared clonotypes between healthy human individuals. Germline CDR1 LNHDA, CDR2 SQIVND (reference sequence). After removal of 1 base from V and 3 bases from J, the junction contained 12 bases not matched to a gene. The CDR3 totals 18 residues. Sequencing was performed with immunoSEQ multiplex PCR; in TCRdb, only in-frame clones are kept and a portion is missing. Of about 2.4 million clones in the sample, 90% to 95% were seen once. V gene TRBV19 combines with J gene TRBJ1-1; the match to TRBD1 covers 9 bases. Material: naive CD4+ T cells from PBMCs. Subset defined: CD45RA+ positively selected. The receptor was isolated from a man between 18 and 35 years old in good health. Some clones in this sample may be carry-over from other donors' samples. This CDR3 is CASSIGGGQGSKDTEAFF. In DNA, the CDR3 is TGTGCCAGTAGTATAGGGGGGGGACAGGGATCGAAGGACACTGAAGCTTTCTTT.